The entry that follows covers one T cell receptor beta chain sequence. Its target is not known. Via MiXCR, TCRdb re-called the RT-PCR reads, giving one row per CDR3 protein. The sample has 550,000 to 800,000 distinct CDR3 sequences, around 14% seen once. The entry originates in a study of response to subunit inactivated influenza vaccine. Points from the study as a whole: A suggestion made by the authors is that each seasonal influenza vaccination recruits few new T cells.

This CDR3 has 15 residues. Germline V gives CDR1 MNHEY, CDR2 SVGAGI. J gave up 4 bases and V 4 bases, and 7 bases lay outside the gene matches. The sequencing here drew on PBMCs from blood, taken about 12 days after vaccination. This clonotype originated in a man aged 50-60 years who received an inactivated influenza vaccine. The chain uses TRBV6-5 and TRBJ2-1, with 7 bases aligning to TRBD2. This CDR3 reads CASSLRLAPYNEQFF. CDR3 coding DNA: TGTGCCAGCAGTTTACGACTAGCCCCTTACAATGAGCAGTTCTTC.